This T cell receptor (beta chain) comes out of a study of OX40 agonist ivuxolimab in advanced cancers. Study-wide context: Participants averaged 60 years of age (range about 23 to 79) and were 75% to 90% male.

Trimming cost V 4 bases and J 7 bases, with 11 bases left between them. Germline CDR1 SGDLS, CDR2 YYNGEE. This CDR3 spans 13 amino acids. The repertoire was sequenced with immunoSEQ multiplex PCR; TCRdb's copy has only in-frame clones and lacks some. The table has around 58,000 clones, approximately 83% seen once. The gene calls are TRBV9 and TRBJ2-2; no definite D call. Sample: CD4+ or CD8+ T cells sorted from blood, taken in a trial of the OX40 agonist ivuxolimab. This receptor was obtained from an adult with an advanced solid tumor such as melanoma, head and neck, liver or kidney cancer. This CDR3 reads CASSPWGVGELFF. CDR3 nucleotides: TGTGCCAGCAGCCCCTGGGGTGTCGGGGAGCTGTTTTTT. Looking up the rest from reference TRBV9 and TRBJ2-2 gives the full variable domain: DSGVTQTPKHLITATGQRVTLRCSPRSGDLSVYWYQQSLDQGLQFLIQYYNGEERAKGNILERFSAQQFPDLHSELNLSSLELGDSALYFCASSPWGVGELFFGEGSRLTVL.